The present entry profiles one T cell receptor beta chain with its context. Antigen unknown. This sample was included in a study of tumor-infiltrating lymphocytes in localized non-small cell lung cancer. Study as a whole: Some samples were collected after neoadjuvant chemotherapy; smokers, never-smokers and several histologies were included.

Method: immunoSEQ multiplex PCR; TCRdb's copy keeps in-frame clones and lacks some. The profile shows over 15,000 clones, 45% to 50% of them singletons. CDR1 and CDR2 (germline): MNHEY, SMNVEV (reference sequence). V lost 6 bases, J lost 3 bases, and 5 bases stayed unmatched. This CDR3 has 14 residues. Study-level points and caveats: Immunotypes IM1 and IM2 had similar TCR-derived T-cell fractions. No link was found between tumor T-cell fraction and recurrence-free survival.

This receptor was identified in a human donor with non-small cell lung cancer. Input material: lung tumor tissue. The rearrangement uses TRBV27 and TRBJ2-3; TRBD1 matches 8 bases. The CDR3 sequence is CASRDRVGTDTQYF. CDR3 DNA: TGTGCCAGCAGGGACAGGGTGGGTACAGATACGCAGTATTTT.